These T cell receptor beta chains were read from a single sample in a study of T cell responses to AZD1222 COVID-19 vaccine. The method was immunoSEQ multiplex PCR; TCRdb's version includes in-frame clones alone and lacks a portion of them. This table holds 65,000 to 75,000 clones, 75% to 85% found once. Specimen: peripheral blood, collected on day 0 of AZD1222 vaccination. The receptors were gathered from an adult in good health. The conserved cysteine and the conserved F or W are not part of the CDR3 here.

cdr3_aa	v_call	j_call	cdr3_length
ACASGGYNEQF	TRBV19	TRBJ2-1	11
ASSQATGGNSPLH	TRBV4-1	TRBJ1-6	13
ASSGTSGGPYEQY	TRBV7-9	TRBJ2-7	13
ASSRDRGNEKLF	TRBV7-9	TRBJ1-4	12
ASSQYANNEQF	TRBV19	TRBJ2-1	11
ASSPTGNNEQF	TRBV7-3	TRBJ2-1	11
ASSFLGGTDTQY	TRBV13	TRBJ2-3	12
ASSEESGLAKNIQY	TRBV6-1	TRBJ2-4	14
ASSPGGDNEQF	TRBV12-3/TRBV12-4	TRBJ2-1	11
ASEPGGLGAYNEQF	TRBV10-3	TRBJ2-1	14
ASVGAGGYSDTQY	TRBV19	TRBJ2-3	13
ASSLVGQPQH	TRBV7-8	TRBJ1-5	10
ASSSPMGRAGNTEAF	TRBV5-1	TRBJ1-1	15
ASSPTGVTEAF	TRBV14	TRBJ1-1	11
AYRLAGDTQETQY	TRBV30	TRBJ2-5	13
ASGLAGGQSYEQF	TRBV6-5	TRBJ2-1	13
ASSIVFGAGDGYT	TRBV19	TRBJ1-2	13
AISDRGTSTDTQY	TRBV10-3	TRBJ2-3	13
AWTRGTEAF	TRBV30	TRBJ1-1	9
ASSFGTITDTQY	TRBV5-6	TRBJ2-3	12
ASSYGQSYEQY	TRBV6-5	TRBJ2-7	11
ASEVTGDTDTQY	TRBV5-1	TRBJ2-3	12
ASSFPLAGAREQY	TRBV11-2	TRBJ2-7	13
ASRARDSDPSGANVLT	TRBV2	TRBJ2-6	16
ASTTGTTAF	TRBV19	TRBJ1-1	9
ASSSRDYTDTQY	TRBV28	TRBJ2-3	12
ASSPSGGRDTQY	TRBV7-9	TRBJ2-3	12
ASRPSGGHEQY	TRBV11-2	TRBJ2-7	11
ASSSGDSNTEAF	TRBV28	TRBJ1-1	12
ASSISEIGLNEQY	TRBV7-9	TRBJ2-7	13
ASSPPLGESAEAF	TRBV11-2	TRBJ1-1	13
ASSPVPGAGYGYT	TRBV5-4	TRBJ1-2	13
ASSSPGGGDTGELF	TRBV28	TRBJ2-2	14
ASSSEDRGAFYEQY	TRBV13	TRBJ2-7	14
ASSQEGRTEVRGNTIY	TRBV3-1/TRBV3-2	TRBJ1-3	16
ASSSRTANQETQY	TRBV11-2	TRBJ2-5	13
ASSRLARETQY	TRBV4-1	TRBJ2-5	11
ASSLQGSNQPQH	TRBV7-3	TRBJ1-5	12
ASSISQGTGYEQY	TRBV19	TRBJ2-7	13
ASSLTGGTGELF	TRBV5-1	TRBJ2-2	12
ASSPIPGQGRYNEQF	TRBV27	TRBJ2-1	15
ASSISGWDTDTQY	TRBV19	TRBJ2-3	13
ASSEGRTGGNTIY	TRBV5-1	TRBJ1-3	13
ASSDRAYGNTIY	TRBV5-4	TRBJ1-3	12
ASSALAGAPETQY	TRBV7-2	TRBJ2-5	13
ASSQGGTGIQPQH	TRBV3-1/TRBV3-2	TRBJ1-5	13
ASTDTGINQPQH	TRBV6-4	TRBJ1-5	12
ASSSPGTSEAF	TRBV6-5	TRBJ1-1	11
ASSVASGQVSYGYT	TRBV9	TRBJ1-2	14
ASSREGPEAF	TRBV6-5	TRBJ1-1	10